A selection of T cell receptor beta chains follows, all from one sample in a study of post-analysis software for immune sequencing data. TCRdb re-analysed the PCR reads in MiXCR, keeping a single row per CDR3 protein. The sample carries some 690,000 distinct CDR3 sequences, roughly three fifths recorded once. The specimen was blood. The receptors come from a girl aged 2 to 10 with multiple sclerosis. Both conserved end residues are part of each CDR3. A D gene is named only where the DNA matches it firmly. The size entry is marked missing in some rows and otherwise reads once, few, many or a size class.

d_call,v_call,j_call,clone_size,cdr3_length,cdr3_nt,cdr3_aa
TRBD2,TRBV20-1,TRBJ2-5,few,14,TGCAGTGCGGTAGGACTAGCGGGAGTAACTGAGCAGTACTTC,CSAVGLAGVTEQYF
.,TRBV12-3/TRBV12-4,TRBJ1-4,few,14,TGTGCCAGCAGCCCTTCTCCCCTACGGGAAAAACTGTTTTTT,CASSPSPLREKLFF
.,TRBV7-9,TRBJ2-3,few,12,TGTGCCAGCAGCAGCACTAGCGATACGCAGTATTTT,CASSSTSDTQYF
.,TRBV25-1,TRBJ2-1,.,15,TGTGCCAGCAGTGAATCTTGGAGAGTAAAAGATGAGCAGTTCTTC,CASSESWRVKDEQFF
TRBD2,TRBV3-1,TRBJ2-7,few,15,TGTGCCAGCAGCCGACCGGGACTAGGGGGGTACGAGCAGTACTTC,CASSRPGLGGYEQYF
.,TRBV12-3/TRBV12-4,TRBJ1-6,.,15,TGTGCCAGCAGTCTATCGGCAGGGGAGCGTTCACCCCTCCACTTT,CASSLSAGERSPLHF
.,TRBV2,TRBJ2-1,.,12,TGTGCCAGCAGCTGGGGGGTCAATGAGCAGTTCTTC,CASSWGVNEQFF
.,TRBV7-9,TRBJ2-7,few,15,TGTGCCAGCAGCTTAGAAGCTAGCCCGGGGTACGAGCAGTACTTC,CASSLEASPGYEQYF
.,TRBV7-9,TRBJ2-1,.,15,TGTGCCAGCAGCTTAGGTTTCTACACATACAATGAGCAGTTCTTC,CASSLGFYTYNEQFF
.,TRBV7-3,TRBJ1-1,once,14,TGTGCCAGCAGCTTAATGGGGGACATGACTGAAGCTTTCTTT,CASSLMGDMTEAFF
.,TRBV2,TRBJ2-5,few,13,TGTGCCAGCATCCGGGACTACCAAGAGACCCAGTACTTC,CASIRDYQETQYF
.,TRBV4-2,TRBJ2-4,few,15,TGTGCCAGCAGCCAATCAGCGGAGTCCCCCTGGGAGCAGTACTTC,CASSQSAESPWEQYF
.,TRBV4-2,TRBJ2-3,once,16,TGTGCCAGCAGCCAAGGATGGCAGGGAAGTGGAGATACGCAGTATTTT,CASSQGWQGSGDTQYF
TRBD2,TRBV5-1,TRBJ2-3,.,21,TGCGCCAGCAGCTTGGCCGGGCCGACGACCCTTAGCGGGATCGGCACAGATACGCAGTATTTT,CASSLAGPTTLSGIGTDTQYF
.,TRBV5-5,TRBJ1-6,few,14,TGTGCCAGCAGCTTCAGGCCGATTAATTCACCCCTCCACTTT,CASSFRPINSPLHF
.,TRBV11-2,TRBJ2-3,.,13,TGTGCCAGCAGCTTAGATCCACAGGGCATGCAGTATTTT,CASSLDPQGMQYF
.,TRBV3-1,TRBJ2-5,.,15,TGTGCCAGCAGCCACCTCCTAGCAGTCCAAGAGACCCAGTACTTC,CASSHLLAVQETQYF
TRBD1,TRBV7-8,TRBJ2-7,.,15,TGTGCCAGCAGCTTAGAAGACAGGGACTCCTACGAGCAGTACTTC,CASSLEDRDSYEQYF
TRBD2,TRBV20-1,TRBJ2-1,.,19,TGCAGTGCTAGAGAGGAAAATCTAGCGGGACCGATGGCCCTTGATGAGCAGTTCTTC,CSAREENLAGPMALDEQFF
.,TRBV7-8,TRBJ2-1,few,11,TGTGCCAGCTCGTGGGAAAATGAGCAGTTCTTC,CASSWENEQFF
.,TRBV10-3,TRBJ2-5,few,12,TGTGCCATCATGGGGATCGAAGAGACCCAGTACTTC,CAIMGIEETQYF
TRBD1,TRBV6-2/TRBV6-3,TRBJ2-1,.,16,TGTGCCAGCAGTTACACCCAGGGACAGGGAGTTAATGAGCAGTTCTTC,CASSYTQGQGVNEQFF
.,TRBV27,TRBJ2-3,.,15,TGTGCCAGCAGTTTCCTGGCGGAGAGCACAGATACGCAGTATTTT,CASSFLAESTDTQYF
.,TRBV7-7,TRBJ2-1,.,15,TGTGCTAGCAGCTTAGGGGGAATCGGGGACAATGAGCAGTTCTTC,CASSLGGIGDNEQFF
.,TRBV4-1,TRBJ2-1,few,15,TGCGCCAGCAGCCAAGACGGGGCGCGGGACAATGAGCAGTTCTTC,CASSQDGARDNEQFF
.,TRBV7-2,TRBJ2-1,.,18,TGTGCCAGCAGCACGCCCACCAGGGGCGGGGGCTCCTACAATGAGCCGTTCTTC,CASSTPTRGGGSYNEPFF
.,TRBV24-1,TRBJ1-6,.,14,TGTGCCACCAGTGATCGGACGGAAAATTCACCCCTCCACTTT,CATSDRTENSPLHF
.,TRBV3-1,TRBJ2-7,few,16,TGTGCCAGCAGCCAAGATAATAGGGGTAGGAATTACGAGCAGTACTTC,CASSQDNRGRNYEQYF
.,TRBV20-1,TRBJ2-1,.,15,TGCAGTGCTAGACCCAGGCATAGCTCCTACAATGAGCAGTTCTTC,CSARPRHSSYNEQFF
.,TRBV12-3/TRBV12-4,TRBJ2-6,.,16,TGTGCCAGCAGAACGATACAGGGCTCTGGGGCCAACGTCCTGACTTTC,CASRTIQGSGANVLTF
TRBD1,TRBV3-1,TRBJ2-7,.,17,TGTGCCAGCAGCCCCCAATCCCAGACAGGGGGCCGGGGCGAGCAGTACTTC,CASSPQSQTGGRGEQYF
.,TRBV11-1,TRBJ1-2,.,13,TGTGCCAGCAGCTGGGAGATTAACTATGGCTACACCTTC,CASSWEINYGYTF
TRBD1,TRBV20-1,TRBJ2-7,.,14,TGCAGTGCTAGGTTAGGACAGGCGGCTAAGGAGCAGTACTTC,CSARLGQAAKEQYF
TRBD1,TRBV24-1,TRBJ2-1,.,15,TGTGCCACCAGTGACCCCAGACAGGGCAACAATGAGCAGTTCTTC,CATSDPRQGNNEQFF
TRBD1,TRBV7-9,TRBJ1-2,.,13,TGTGCCAGCAGCGCGGGACAGGGACGTGGCTACACCTTC,CASSAGQGRGYTF
.,TRBV10-3,TRBJ2-1,.,16,TGTGCCATCAGTGAGTCTCAGAGGGGGGAATACAATGAGCAGTTCTTC,CAISESQRGEYNEQFF
.,TRBV20-1,TRBJ1-5,.,13,TGCAGTGCTAGTTTTGGAGGGAATCAGCCCCAGCATTTT,CSASFGGNQPQHF
.,TRBV20-1,TRBJ2-3,.,15,TGCAGTGCCAGCCAGGGGGGCAACCGGGGGGATACGCAGTATTTT,CSASQGGNRGDTQYF
TRBD2,TRBV20-1,TRBJ2-5,.,15,TGCAGTGCGACGACTAGCGGGGAAACACAAGAGACCCAGTACTTC,CSATTSGETQETQYF
.,TRBV29-1,TRBJ1-2,.,13,TGCAGCGTTCTCGGGACCGCTAACTATGGCTACACCTTC,CSVLGTANYGYTF
.,TRBV5-5,TRBJ2-3,.,14,TGTGCCAGCAGCCGACAGGTCTTCACAGATACGCAGTATTTT,CASSRQVFTDTQYF
.,TRBV7-2,TRBJ2-5,.,15,TGTGCCAGCAGCTCTCCTGTTAGTAACGGAGAGACCCAGTACTTC,CASSSPVSNGETQYF
.,TRBV9,TRBJ2-1,.,13,TGTGCCAGCAGCGTAGACCTACGCAATGAGCAGTTCTTC,CASSVDLRNEQFF
.,TRBV27,TRBJ1-1,.,16,TGTGCCAGCAGTCCCAGACCAGGGTTCCTGAACACTGAAGCTTTCTTT,CASSPRPGFLNTEAFF
.,TRBV6-6,TRBJ2-5,.,10,TGTGCTACTAGGGCAGAGACCCAGTACTTC,CATRAETQYF
TRBD1,TRBV29-1,TRBJ1-2,.,13,TGCAGCGTTGCCCAGGACAGGGGGAATGGCTACACCTTC,CSVAQDRGNGYTF
TRBD2,TRBV4-2,TRBJ2-1,.,16,TGTGCCAGCAGCCAAGAGTGGAGCGGGGGGGCTTTTGAGCAGTTCTTC,CASSQEWSGGAFEQFF
.,TRBV7-6,TRBJ2-3,many,13,TGTGCCAGCAGCTTATCGAGAGCAGATACGCAGTATTTT,CASSLSRADTQYF
.,TRBV11-2,TRBJ2-5,.,13,TGTGCCAGCACCTCCATAGAGGAGAAGACCCAGTACTTC,CASTSIEEKTQYF
TRBD2,TRBV24-1,TRBJ2-5,once,13,TGTGCCACCAGTGACGGGGGGATGAAGACCCAGTACTTC,CATSDGGMKTQYF
.,TRBV24-1,TRBJ2-1,.,14,TGTGCCACCAGTGGAGTAGAGGGCGGCAATGAGCAGTTCTTC,CATSGVEGGNEQFF
TRBD1,TRBV28,TRBJ1-6,.,14,TGTGCCAGCAGGGATCCGGGACAGGGTGCACCCCTCCACTTT,CASRDPGQGAPLHF
TRBD1,TRBV4-1,TRBJ2-4,.,14,TGCGCCAGCAGCCAATTGGACAGGAAAAACATTCAGTACTTC,CASSQLDRKNIQYF
.,TRBV7-7,TRBJ2-5,.,15,TGTGCCAGCAGCTTAGCTTCTGGACAGCAAGAGACCCAGTACTTC,CASSLASGQQETQYF